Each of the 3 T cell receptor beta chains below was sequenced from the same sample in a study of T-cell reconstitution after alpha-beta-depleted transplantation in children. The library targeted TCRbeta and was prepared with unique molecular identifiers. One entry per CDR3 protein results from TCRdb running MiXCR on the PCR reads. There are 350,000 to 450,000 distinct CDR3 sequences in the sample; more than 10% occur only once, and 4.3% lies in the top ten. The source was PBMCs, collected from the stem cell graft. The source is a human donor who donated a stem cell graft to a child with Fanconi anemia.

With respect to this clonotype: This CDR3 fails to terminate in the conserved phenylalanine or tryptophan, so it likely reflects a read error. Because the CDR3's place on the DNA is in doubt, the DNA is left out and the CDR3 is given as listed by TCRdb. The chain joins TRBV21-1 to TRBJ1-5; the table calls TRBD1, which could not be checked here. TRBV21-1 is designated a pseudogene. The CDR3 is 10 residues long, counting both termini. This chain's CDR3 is CAGQVQPQHS.

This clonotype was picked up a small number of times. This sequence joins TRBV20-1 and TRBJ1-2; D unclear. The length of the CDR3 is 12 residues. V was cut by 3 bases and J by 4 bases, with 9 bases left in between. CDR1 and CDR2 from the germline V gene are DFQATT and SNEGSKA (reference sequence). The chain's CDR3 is CSARTAVYGYTF. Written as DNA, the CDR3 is TGCAGTGCTAGGACTGCCGTCTATGGCTACACCTTC.

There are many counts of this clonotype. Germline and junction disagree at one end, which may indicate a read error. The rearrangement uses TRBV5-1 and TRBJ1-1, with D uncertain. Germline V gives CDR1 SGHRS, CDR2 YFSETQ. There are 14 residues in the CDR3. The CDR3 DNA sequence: TGTGCCAGCAGCTTAGGCGCTGCTAACACTGAAGCTTTCTTT. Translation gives CASSLGAANTEAFF.